This TCR beta chain derives from a study of shared clonotypes between healthy human individuals. Notes on the study in general: Clonotype sharing levels among donors were expected to vary with sequencing depth.

CD45RO-negative, CCR7-positively selected cells formed the naive CD8 fraction, excluding terminally differentiated effector memory CD45RA+ cells. The CDR3 has 12 residues. Germline V gene data show CDR1 as SGHNT and CDR2 as YYREEE (reference sequence). V shed 4 bases, J shed 8 bases, and the junction held 5 bases outside the gene matches. On this clone: The antigen remains undetermined.

The table came from immunoSEQ multiplex PCR; TCRdb's copy has only in-frame clones and leaves some out. The table includes some 2,000,000 clones, approximately 94% detected once. This chain joins TRBV5-4 and TRBJ1-2; 7 bases map to TRBD1. The sample taken for sequencing was naive CD8+ T cells sorted from blood. The receptor was derived from a man aged 18 to 29 in good health. CDR3 in DNA: TGTGCCAGCAGCCCCGGACAGGCCGGCTACACCTTC. This codes for CASSPGQAGYTF. Using reference TRBV5-4 and TRBJ1-2 for the parts outside the CDR3, the full variable domain is ETGVTQSPTHLIKTRGQQVTLRCSSQSGHNTVSWYQQALGQGPQFIFQYYREEENGRGNFPPRFSGLQFPNYSSELNVNALELDDSALYLCASSPGQAGYTFGSGTRLTVV.